This T cell receptor (beta chain) was identified during a study of chemoradiotherapy in HPV16-positive cancers. With respect to this clone: Its antigen is unknown.

Broader study findings: Better recurrence-free survival went with HPV-responsive T-cell expansion in HPV16-positive patients. Candidate HPV-specific clones and E7-related TCR motifs grew in tumor during treatment. Functional assays defining HPV-specific T cells used only a couple of HPV16-positive patients.

Only in-frame clones appear in the TCRdb table, and some are missing; sequencing was by immunoSEQ multiplex PCR. This table has more than 450 clones, over 80% appearing once. The V gene's germline CDR1 is MDHEN and CDR2 SYDVKM. The CDR3 length is 14 residues. The V and J ends lost 11 bases and 0 bases, in that order; junction bases with no gene match: 7. Sequenced here: tumor tissue, sampled from a patient who underwent chemoradiotherapy. This clonotype was sampled from a human donor with HPV-associated anogenital cancer. The gene calls are TRBV28 and TRBJ1-5, with 7 bases identical to TRBD1. The CDR3 here is CASAGGYSNQPQHF. For the CDR3, the DNA is TGTGCCTCCGCAGGGGGGTATAGCAATCAGCCCCAGCATTTT.